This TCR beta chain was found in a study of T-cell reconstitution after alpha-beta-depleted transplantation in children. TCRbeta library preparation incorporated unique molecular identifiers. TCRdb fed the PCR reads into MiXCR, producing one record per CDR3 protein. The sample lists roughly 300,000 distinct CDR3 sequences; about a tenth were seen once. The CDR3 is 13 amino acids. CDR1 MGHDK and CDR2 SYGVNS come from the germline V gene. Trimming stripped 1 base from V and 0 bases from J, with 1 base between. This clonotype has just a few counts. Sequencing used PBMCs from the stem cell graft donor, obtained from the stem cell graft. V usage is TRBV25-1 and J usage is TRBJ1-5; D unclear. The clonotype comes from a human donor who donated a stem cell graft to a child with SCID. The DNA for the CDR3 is TGTGCCAGCAGTGAATTTAGCAATCAGCCCCAGCATTTT. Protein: CASSEFSNQPQHF.